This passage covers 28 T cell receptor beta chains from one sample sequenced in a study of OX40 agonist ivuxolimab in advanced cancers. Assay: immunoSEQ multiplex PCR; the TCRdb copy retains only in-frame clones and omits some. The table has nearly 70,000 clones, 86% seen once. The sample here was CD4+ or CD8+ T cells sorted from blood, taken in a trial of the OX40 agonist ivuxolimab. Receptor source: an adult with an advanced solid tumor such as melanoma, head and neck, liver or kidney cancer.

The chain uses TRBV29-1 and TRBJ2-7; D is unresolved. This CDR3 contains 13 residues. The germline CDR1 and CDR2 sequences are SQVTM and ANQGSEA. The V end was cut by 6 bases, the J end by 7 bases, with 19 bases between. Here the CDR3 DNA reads TGCAGCGTGGACCGGGCTGCGCGAGAGGAGCAGTACTTC. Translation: CSVDRAAREEQYF.

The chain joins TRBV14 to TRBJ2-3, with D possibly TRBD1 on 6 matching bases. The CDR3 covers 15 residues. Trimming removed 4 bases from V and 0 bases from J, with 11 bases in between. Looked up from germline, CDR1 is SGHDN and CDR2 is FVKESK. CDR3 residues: CASSRRTVSTDTQYF. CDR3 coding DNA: TGTGCCAGCAGCCGGCGGACAGTGAGCACAGATACGCAGTATTTT.

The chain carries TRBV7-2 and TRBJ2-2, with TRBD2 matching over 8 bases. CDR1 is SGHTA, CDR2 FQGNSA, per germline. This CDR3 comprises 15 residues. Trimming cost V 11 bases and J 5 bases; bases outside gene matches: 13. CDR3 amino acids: CASAGTSGFTGELFF. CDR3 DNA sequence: TGTGCCTCAGCGGGTACTAGCGGATTTACCGGGGAGCTGTTTTTT. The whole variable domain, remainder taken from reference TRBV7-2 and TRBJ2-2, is GAGVSQSPSNKVTEKGKDVELRCDPISGHTALYWYRQSLGQGLEFLIYFQGNSAPDKSGLPSDRFSAERTGGSVSTLTIQRTQQEDSAVYLCASAGTSGFTGELFFGEGSRLTVL.

CDR3: CASTLRLGYQETQYF. The CDR3 nucleotides are TGTGCCAGCACCCTTCGACTAGGGTATCAAGAGACCCAGTACTTC. V and J are TRBV9 and TRBJ2-5, with a tentative D call TRBD2 (6 bases). Trimming cost V 6 bases and J 2 bases, with 17 bases left between them. Germline CDR1 and CDR2: SGDLS and YYNGEE. The CDR3 runs to 15 residues.

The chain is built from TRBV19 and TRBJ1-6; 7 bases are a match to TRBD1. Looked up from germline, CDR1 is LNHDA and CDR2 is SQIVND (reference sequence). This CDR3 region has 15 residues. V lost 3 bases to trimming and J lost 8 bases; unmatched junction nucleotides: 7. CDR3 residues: CASSIETGEDSPLHF. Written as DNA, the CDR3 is TGTGCCAGTAGTATCGAAACAGGGGAGGATTCACCCCTCCACTTT.

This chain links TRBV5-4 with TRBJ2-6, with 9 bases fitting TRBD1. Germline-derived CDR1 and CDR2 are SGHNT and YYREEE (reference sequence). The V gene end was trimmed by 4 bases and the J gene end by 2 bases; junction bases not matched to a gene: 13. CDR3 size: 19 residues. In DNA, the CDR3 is TGTGCCAGCAGCCCTCCGCTGGGACAGGGTGGGACTGGGGCCAACGTCCTGACTTTC. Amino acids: CASSPPLGQGGTGANVLTF.

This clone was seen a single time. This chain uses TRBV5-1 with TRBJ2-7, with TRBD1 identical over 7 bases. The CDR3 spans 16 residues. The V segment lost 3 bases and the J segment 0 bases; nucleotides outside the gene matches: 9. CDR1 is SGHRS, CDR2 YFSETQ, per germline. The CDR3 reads CASSWYPGQSSYEQYF. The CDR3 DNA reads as TGCGCCAGCAGCTGGTACCCGGGACAGAGCTCCTACGAGCAGTACTTC.

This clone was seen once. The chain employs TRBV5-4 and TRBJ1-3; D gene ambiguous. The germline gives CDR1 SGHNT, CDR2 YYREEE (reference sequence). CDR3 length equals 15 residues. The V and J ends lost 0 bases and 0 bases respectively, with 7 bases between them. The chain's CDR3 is CASSLGPFSGNTIYF. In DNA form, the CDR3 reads TGTGCCAGCAGCTTGGGGCCCTTCTCTGGAAACACCATATATTTT.

CDR3 sequence reads: CASNPQAGITDTQYF. The CDR3 DNA is TGCGCCAGCAACCCCCAAGCGGGGATCACAGATACGCAGTATTTT. The rearrangement uses TRBV5-1 and TRBJ2-3, with 7 bases identical to TRBD2. Per germline, CDR1 SGHRS and CDR2 YFSETQ. V gave up 6 bases and J gave up 2 bases; unmatched junction bases: 9. CDR3 length: 15 residues.

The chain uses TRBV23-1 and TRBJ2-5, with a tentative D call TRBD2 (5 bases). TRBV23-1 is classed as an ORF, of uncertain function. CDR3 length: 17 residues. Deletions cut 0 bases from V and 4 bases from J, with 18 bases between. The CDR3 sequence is CASSQSFRGTHRETQYF. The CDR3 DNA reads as TGCGCCAGCAGTCAATCGTTCCGGGGAACACACCGAGAGACCCAGTACTTC.

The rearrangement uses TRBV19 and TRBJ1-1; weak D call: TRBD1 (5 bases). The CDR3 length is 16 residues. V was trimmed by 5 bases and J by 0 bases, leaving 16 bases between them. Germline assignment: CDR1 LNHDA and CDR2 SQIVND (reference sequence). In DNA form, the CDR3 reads TGTGCCAGTAGTTACGACAGCTACTTCATGAACACTGAAGCTTTCTTT. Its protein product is CASSYDSYFMNTEAFF.

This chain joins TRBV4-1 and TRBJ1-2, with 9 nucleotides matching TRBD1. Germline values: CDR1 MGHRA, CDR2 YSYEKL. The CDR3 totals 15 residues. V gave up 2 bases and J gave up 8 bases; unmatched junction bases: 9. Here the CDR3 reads CASSQSGQGSKGYTF. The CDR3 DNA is TGCGCCAGCAGCCAATCAGGACAGGGGTCGAAAGGCTACACCTTC.

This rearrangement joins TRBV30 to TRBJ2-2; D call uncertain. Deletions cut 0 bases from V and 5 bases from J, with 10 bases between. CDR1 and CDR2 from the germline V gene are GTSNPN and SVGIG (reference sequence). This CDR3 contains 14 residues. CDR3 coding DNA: TGTGCCTGGAGTGTAGGGATCGGGACCGGGGAGCTGTTTTTT. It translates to CAWSVGIGTGELFF.

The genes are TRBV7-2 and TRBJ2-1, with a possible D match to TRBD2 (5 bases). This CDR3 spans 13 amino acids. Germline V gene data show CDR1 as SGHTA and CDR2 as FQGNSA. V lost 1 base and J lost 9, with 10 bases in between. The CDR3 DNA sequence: TGTGCCAGCAGCTTAGAGGCACGGGGTGAGCAGTTCTTC. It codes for CASSLEARGEQFF.

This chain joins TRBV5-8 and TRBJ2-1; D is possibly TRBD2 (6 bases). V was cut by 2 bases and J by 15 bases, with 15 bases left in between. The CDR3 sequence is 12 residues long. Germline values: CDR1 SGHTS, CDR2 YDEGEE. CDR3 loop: CASSFGAGKLFF. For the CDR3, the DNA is TGTGCCAGCAGCTTTGGTGCGGGGAAGCTGTTCTTC.

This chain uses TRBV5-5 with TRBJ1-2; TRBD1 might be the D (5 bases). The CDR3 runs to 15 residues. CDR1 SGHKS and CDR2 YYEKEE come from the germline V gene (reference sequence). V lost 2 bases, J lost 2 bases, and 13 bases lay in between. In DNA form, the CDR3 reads TGTGCCAGCAGCTTAGCGGGGGATGGGAACTATGGCTACACCTTC. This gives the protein CASSLAGDGNYGYTF.

The CDR3 DNA reads as TGCAGCGTTTTACCAGAATTAACGAGAGTCTCTGGGGCCAACGTCCTGACTTTC. As protein: CSVLPELTRVSGANVLTF. V usage is TRBV29-1 and J usage is TRBJ2-6; D is unclear. CDR3 length: 18 amino acids. V lost 5 bases and J 0 bases, leaving 20 bases between the germline ends. Germline CDR1 reads SQVTM; CDR2 reads ANQGSEA.

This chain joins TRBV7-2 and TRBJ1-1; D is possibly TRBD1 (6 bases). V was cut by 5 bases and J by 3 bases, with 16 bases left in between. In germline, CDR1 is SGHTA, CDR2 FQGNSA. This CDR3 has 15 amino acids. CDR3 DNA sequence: TGTGCCAGCAGCCCCACGACAGGAGGGGACACTGAAGCTTTCTTT. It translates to CASSPTTGGDTEAFF.

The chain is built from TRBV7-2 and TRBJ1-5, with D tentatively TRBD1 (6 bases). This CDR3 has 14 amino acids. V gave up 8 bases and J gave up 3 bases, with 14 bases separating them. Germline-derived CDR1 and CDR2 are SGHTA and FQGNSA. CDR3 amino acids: CASSDSKINQPQHF. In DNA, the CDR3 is TGTGCCAGCTCGGACAGCAAGATCAATCAGCCCCAGCATTTT.

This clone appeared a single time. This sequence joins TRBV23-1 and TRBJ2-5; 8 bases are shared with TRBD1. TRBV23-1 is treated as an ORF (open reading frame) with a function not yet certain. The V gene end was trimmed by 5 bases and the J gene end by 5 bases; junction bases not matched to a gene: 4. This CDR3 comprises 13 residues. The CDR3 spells CASSGQGPETQYF. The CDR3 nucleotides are TGCGCCAGCAGTGGACAGGGACCCGAGACCCAGTACTTC.

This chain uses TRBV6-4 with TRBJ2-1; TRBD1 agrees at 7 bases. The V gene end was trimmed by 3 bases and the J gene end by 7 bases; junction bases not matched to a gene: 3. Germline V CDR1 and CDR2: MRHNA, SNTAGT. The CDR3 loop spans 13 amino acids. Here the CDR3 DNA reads TGTGCCAGCAGTGAAGACAGGGCGAATGAGCAGTTCTTC. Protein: CASSEDRANEQFF.

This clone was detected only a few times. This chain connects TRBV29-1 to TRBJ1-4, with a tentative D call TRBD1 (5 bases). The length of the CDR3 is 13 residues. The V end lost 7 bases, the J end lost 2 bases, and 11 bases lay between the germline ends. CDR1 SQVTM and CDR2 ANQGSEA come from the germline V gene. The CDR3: CSGLGATNEKLFF. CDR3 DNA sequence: TGCAGCGGCTTAGGGGCGACTAATGAAAAACTGTTTTTT.

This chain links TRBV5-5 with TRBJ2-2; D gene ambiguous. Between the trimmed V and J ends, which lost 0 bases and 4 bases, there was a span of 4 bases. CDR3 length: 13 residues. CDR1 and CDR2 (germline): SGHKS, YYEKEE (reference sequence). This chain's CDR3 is CASSLARTGELFF. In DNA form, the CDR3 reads TGTGCCAGCAGCTTGGCTCGCACCGGGGAGCTGTTTTTT.

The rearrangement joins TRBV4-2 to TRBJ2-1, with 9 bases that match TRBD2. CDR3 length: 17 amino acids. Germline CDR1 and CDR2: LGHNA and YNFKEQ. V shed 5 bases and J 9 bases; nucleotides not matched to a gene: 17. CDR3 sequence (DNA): TGTGCCAGCAGCGATCCCTTTCAAGCGGGGGGCCCCGGTGAGCAGTTCTTC. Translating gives CASSDPFQAGGPGEQFF.

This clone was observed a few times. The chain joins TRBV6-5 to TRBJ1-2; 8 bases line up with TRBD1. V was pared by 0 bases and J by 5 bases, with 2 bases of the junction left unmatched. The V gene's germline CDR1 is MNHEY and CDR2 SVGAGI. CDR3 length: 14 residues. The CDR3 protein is CASSYSRTGYGYTF. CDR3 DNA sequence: TGTGCCAGCAGTTACTCTAGGACAGGGTATGGCTACACCTTC.

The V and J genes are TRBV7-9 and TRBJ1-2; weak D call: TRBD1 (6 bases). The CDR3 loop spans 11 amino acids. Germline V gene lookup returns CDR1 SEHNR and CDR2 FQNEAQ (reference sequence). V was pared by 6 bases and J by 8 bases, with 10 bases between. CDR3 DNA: TGTGCCAGCAGTCATACAGGGGGCTACACCTTC. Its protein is CASSHTGGYTF.

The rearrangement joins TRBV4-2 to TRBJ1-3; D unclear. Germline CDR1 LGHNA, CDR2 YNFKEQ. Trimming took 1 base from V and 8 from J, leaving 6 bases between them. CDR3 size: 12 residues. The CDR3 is CASSQGVDTIYF. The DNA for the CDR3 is TGTGCCAGCAGCCAAGGGGTAGACACCATATATTTT.

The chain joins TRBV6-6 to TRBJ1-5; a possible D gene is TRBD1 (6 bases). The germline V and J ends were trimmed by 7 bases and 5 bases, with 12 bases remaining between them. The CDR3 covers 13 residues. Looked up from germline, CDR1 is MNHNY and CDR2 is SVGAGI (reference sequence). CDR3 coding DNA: TGTGCCAGCAAGTACAGGGTGGATCAGCCCCAGCATTTT. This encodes CASKYRVDQPQHF.